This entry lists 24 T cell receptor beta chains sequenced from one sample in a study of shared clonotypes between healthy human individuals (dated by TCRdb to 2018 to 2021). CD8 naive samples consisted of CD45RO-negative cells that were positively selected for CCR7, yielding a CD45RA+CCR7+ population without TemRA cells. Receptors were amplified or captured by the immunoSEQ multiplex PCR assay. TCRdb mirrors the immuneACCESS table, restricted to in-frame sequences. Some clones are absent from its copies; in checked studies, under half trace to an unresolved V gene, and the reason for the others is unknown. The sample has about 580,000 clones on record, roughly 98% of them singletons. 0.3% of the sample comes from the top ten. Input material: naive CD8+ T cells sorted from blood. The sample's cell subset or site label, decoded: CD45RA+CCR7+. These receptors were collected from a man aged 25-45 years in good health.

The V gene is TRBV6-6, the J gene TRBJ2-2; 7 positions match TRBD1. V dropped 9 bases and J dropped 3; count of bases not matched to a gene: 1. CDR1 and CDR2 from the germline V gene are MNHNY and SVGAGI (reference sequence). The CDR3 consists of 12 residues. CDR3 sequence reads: CASDRDTGELFF. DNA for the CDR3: TGTGCCAGTGACAGGGACACCGGGGAGCTGTTTTTT.

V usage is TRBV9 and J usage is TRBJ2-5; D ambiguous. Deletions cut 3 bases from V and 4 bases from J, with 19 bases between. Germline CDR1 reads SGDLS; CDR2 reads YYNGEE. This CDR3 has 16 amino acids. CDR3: CASSAYPGVVGETQYF. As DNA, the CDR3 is TGTGCCAGCAGCGCCTATCCGGGTGTAGTAGGAGAGACCCAGTACTTC.

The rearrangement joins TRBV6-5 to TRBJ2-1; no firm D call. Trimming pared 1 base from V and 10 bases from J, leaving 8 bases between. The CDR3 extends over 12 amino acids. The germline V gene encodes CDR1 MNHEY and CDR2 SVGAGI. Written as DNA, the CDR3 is TGTGCCAGCAGTTACTTTCTTGGGGAGCAGTTCTTC. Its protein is CASSYFLGEQFF.

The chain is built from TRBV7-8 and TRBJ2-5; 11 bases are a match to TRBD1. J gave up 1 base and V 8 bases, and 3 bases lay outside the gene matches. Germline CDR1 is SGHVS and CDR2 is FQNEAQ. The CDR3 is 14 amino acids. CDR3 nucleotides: TGTGCCAGCGGGACAGGGGGTATCCAAGAGACCCAGTACTTC. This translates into CASGTGGIQETQYF.

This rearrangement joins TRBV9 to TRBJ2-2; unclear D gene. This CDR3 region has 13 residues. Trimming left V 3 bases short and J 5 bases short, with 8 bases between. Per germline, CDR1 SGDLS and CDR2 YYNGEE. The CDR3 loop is CASSGTLTGELFF. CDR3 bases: TGTGCCAGCAGCGGTACACTTACCGGGGAGCTGTTTTTT.

The CDR3 nucleotides are TGTGCCAGCAGTGAAGCGGCTGGACGAACCTACGAGCAGTACTTC. Translating it yields CASSEAAGRTYEQYF. V gene TRBV2 combines with J gene TRBJ2-7; D uncertain. The CDR3 is 15 amino acids. Trimming shortened V by 0 bases and J by 2 bases, and 11 bases separated the two germline ends. Germline CDR1 and CDR2: SNHLY and FYNNEI.

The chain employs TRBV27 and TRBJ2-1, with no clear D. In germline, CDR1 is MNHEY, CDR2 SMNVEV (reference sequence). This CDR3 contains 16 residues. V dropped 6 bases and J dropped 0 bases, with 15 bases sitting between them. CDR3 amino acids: CASRDDAKGSYNEQFF. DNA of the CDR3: TGTGCCAGCAGAGACGACGCCAAGGGCTCCTACAATGAGCAGTTCTTC.

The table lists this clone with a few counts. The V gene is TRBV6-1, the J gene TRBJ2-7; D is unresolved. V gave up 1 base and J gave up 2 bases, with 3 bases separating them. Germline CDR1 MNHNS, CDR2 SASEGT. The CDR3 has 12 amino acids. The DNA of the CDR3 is TGTGCCAGCAGTGAAGGGGCCTACGAGCAGTACTTC. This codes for CASSEGAYEQYF.

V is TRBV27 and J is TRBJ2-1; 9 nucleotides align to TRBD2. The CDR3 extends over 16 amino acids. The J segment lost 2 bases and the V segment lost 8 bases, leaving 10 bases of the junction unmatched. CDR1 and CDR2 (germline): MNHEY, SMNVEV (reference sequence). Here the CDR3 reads CASGRLAELPYNEQFF. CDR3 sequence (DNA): TGTGCCAGCGGGAGACTAGCGGAGCTGCCCTACAATGAGCAGTTCTTC.

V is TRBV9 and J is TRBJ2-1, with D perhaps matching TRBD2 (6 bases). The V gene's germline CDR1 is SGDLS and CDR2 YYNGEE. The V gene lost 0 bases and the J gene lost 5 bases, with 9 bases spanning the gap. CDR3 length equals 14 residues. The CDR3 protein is CASSVGGTHNEQFF. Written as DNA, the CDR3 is TGTGCCAGCAGCGTAGGCGGGACCCACAATGAGCAGTTCTTC.

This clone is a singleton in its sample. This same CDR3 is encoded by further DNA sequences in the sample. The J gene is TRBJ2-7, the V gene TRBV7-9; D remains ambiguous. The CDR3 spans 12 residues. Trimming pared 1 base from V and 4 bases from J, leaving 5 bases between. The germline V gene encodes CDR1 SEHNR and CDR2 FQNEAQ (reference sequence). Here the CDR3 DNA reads TGTGCCAGCAGCTTAGGAACGTACGAGCAGTACTTC. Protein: CASSLGTYEQYF.

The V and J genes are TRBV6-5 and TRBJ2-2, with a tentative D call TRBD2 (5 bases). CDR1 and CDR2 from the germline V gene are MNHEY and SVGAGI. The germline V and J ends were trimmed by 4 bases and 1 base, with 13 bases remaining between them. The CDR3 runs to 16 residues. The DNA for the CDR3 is TGTGCCAGCAGTTCACGAACTAGTGGGAACACCGGGGAGCTGTTTTTT. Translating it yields CASSSRTSGNTGELFF.

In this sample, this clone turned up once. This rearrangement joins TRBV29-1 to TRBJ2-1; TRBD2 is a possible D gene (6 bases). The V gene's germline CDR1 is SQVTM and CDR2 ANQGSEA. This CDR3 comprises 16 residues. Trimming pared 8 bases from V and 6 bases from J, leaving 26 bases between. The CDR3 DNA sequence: TGCAGCCTACTGGGCCCTGGGACTGTCCCCCCCAATGAGCAGTTCTTC. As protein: CSLLGPGTVPPNEQFF.

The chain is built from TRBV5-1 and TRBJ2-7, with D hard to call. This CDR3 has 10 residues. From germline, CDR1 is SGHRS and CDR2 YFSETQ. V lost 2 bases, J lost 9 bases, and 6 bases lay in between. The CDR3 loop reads CASSLEWQYF. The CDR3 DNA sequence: TGCGCCAGCAGCTTAGAATGGCAGTACTTC.

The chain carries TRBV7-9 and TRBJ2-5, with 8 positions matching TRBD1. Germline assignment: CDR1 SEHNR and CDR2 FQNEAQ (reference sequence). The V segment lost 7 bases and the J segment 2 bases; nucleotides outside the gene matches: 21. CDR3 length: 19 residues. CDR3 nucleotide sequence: TGTGCCAGCAAACCGGGACAGGCGGACCCAAGTTGGACACAAGAGACCCAGTACTTC. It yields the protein CASKPGQADPSWTQETQYF.

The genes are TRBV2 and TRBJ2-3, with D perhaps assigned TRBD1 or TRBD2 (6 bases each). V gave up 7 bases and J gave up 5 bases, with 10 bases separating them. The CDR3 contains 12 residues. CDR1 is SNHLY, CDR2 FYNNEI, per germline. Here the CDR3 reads CASNKGGDTQYF. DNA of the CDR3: TGTGCCAGCAATAAGGGGGGAGATACGCAGTATTTT.

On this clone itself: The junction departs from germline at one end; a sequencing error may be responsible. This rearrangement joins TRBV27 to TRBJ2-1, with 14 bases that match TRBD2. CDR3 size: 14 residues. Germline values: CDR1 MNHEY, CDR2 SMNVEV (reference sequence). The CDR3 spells CASSSGLAGDRSLF. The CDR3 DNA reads TGTGCCAGCAGTTCGGGACTAGCGGGAGACCGTTCCCTCTTC.

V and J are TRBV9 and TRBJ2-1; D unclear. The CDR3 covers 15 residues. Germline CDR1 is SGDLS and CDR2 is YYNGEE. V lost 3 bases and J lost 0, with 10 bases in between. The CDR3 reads CASSEASSSYNEQFF. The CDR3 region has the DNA TGTGCCAGCAGCGAAGCCTCGAGCTCCTACAATGAGCAGTTCTTC.

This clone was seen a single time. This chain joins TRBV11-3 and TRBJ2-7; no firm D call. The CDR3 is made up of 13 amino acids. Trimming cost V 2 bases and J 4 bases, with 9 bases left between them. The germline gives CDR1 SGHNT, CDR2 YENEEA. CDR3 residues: CASSLRGEYEQYF. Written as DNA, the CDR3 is TGTGCCAGCAGCTTACGTGGGGAATACGAGCAGTACTTC.

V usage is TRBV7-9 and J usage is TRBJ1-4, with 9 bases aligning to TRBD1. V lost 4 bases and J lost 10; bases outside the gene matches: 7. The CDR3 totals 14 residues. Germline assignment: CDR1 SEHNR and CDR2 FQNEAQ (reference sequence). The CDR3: CASSSRDREAKLFF. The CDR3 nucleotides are TGTGCCAGCAGCTCCCGGGACAGGGAGGCAAAACTGTTTTTT. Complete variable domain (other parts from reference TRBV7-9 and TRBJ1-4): DTGVSQNPRHKITKRGQNVTFRCDPISEHNRLYWYRQTLGQGPEFLTYFQNEAQLEKSRLLSDRFSAERPKGSFSTLEIQRTEQGDSAMYLCASSSRDREAKLFFGSGTQLSVL.

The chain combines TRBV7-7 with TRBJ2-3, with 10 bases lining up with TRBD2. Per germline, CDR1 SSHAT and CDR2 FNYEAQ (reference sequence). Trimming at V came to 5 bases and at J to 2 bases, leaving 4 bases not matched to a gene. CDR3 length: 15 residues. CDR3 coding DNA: TGTGCCAGCAGCGAGGGACTAGCGAACACAGATACGCAGTATTTT. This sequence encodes CASSEGLANTDTQYF.

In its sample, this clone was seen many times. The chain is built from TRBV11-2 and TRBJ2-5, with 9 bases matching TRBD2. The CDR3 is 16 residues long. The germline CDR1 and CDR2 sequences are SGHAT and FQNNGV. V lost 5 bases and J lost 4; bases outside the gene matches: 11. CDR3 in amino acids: CASSPALAGQLETQYF. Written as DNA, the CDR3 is TGTGCCAGCAGCCCCGCCCTAGCGGGACAGCTAGAGACCCAGTACTTC.

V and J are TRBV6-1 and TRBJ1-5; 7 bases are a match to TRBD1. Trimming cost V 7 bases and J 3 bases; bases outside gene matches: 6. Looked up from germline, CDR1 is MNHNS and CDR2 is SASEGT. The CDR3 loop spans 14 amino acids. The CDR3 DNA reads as TGTGCCAGCAAGATGACAGGGACCAATCAGCCCCAGCATTTT. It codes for CASKMTGTNQPQHF.

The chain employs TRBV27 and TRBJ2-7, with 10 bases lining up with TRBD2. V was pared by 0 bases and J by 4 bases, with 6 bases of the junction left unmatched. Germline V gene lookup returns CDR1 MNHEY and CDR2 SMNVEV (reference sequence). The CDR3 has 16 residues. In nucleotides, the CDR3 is TGTGCCAGCAGTTTATCTCCCGGACTAGCGGATTACGAGCAGTACTTC. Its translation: CASSLSPGLADYEQYF.